This T cell receptor beta chain was recorded in a study of T cell responses to AZD1222 COVID-19 vaccine. Study background: Second-dose schedules of about 4 or about 12 weeks were combined. Study results and limitations: The study found Spike-specific TCR breadth and depth rose after two AZD1222 doses. Researchers report vaccine-associated CD4 TCRs spanning spike, with dominance at 160-218 and 743-854.

This clone showed up just once. Its cognate antigen is unknown. The CDR3 spans 15 residues. Germline V gene sequence: CDR1 LGHNA, CDR2 YSLEER. V shed 3 bases and J 7 bases; nucleotides not matched to a gene: 8. The table came from immunoSEQ multiplex PCR; TCRdb's copy has only in-frame clones and leaves some out. The repertoire consists of approximately 110,000 clones, with roughly nine tenths occurring once and the leading ten covering 4% to 4.5%. The rearrangement uses TRBV4-3 and TRBJ1-2; TRBD1 aligns across 10 bases. The receptor comes from an adult in good health. This material consisted of peripheral blood, taken on day 0 of AZD1222 vaccination. This CDR3 is CASSQGGQGVGGYTF. The CDR3 nucleotides read TGCGCCAGCAGCCAGGGTGGACAGGGGGTAGGTGGCTACACCTTC.